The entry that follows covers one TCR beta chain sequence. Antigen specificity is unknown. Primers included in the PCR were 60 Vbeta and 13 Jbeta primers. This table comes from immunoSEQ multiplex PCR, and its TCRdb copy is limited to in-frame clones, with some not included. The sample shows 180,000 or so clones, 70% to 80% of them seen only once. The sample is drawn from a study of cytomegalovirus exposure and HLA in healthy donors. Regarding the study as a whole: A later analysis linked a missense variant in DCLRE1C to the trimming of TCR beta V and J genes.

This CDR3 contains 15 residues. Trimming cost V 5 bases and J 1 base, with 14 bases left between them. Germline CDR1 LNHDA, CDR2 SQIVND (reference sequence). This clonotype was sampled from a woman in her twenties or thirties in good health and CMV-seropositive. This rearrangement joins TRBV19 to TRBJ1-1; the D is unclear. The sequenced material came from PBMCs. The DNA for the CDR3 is TGTGCCAGTAGTCCTCGGGGTAACCGGAACACTGAAGCTTTCTTT. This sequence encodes CASSPRGNRNTEAFF.